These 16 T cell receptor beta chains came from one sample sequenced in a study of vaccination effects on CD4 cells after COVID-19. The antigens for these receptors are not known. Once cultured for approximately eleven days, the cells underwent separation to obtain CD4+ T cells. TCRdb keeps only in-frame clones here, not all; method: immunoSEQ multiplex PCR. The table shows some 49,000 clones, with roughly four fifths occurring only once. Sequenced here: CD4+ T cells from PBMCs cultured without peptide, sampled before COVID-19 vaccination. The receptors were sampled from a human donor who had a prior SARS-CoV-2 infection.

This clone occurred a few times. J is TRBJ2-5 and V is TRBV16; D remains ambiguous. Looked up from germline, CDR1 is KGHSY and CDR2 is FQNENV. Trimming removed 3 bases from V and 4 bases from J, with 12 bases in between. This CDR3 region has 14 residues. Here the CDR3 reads CASSHPSFPETQYF. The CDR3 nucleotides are TGTGCCAGCAGCCATCCGTCATTCCCAGAGACCCAGTACTTC.

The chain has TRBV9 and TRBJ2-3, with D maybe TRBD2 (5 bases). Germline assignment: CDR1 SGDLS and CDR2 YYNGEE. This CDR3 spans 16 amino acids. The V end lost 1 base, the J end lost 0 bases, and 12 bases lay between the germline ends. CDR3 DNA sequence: TGTGCCAGCAGCGTAAACAGCGGCCCTAGCACAGATACGCAGTATTTT. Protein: CASSVNSGPSTDTQYF.

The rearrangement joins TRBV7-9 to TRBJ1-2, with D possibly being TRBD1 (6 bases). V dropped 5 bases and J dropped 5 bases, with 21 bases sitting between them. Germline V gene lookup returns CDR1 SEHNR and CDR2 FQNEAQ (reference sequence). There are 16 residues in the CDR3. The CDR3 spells CASSPLRTGTPYGYTF. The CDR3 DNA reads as TGTGCCAGCAGCCCCCTCCGAACCGGGACACCGTATGGCTACACCTTC.

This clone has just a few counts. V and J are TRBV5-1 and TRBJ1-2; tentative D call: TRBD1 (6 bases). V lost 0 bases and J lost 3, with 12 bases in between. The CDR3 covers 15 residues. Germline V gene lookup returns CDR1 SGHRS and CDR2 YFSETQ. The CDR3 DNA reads TGCGCCAGCAGCTTGGCCCCCCAGGGGCACTATGGCTACACCTTC. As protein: CASSLAPQGHYGYTF.

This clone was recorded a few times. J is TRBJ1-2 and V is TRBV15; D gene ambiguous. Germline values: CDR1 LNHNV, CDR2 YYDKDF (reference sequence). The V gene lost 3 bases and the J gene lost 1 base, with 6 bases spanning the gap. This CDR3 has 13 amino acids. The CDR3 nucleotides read TGTGCCACCAGCAGGGCGGGTAACTATGGCTACACCTTC. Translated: CATSRAGNYGYTF.

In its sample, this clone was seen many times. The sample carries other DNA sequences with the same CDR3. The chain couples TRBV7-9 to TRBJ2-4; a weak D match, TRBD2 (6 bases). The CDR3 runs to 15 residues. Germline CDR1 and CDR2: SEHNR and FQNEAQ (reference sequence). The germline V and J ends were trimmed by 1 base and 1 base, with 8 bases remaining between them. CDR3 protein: CASSLVGGAKNIQYF. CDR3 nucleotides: TGTGCCAGCAGCTTAGTGGGGGGTGCCAAAAACATTCAGTACTTC. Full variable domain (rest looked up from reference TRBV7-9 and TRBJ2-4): DTGVSQNPRHKITKRGQNVTFRCDPISEHNRLYWYRQTLGQGPEFLTYFQNEAQLEKSRLLSDRFSAERPKGSFSTLEIQRTEQGDSAMYLCASSLVGGAKNIQYFGAGTRLSVL.

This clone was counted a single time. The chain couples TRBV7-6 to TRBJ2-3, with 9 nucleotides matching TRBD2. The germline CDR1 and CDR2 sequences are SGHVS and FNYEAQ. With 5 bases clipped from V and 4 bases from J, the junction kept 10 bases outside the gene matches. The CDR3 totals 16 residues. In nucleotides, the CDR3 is TGTGCCAGCAGCGCCCTAGCGGGGTTCGTCGCAGATACGCAGTATTTT. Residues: CASSALAGFVADTQYF.

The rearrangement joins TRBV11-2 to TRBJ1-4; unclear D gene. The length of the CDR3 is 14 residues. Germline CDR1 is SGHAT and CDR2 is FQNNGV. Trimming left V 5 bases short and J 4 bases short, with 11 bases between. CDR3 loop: CASSEAGNNEKLFF. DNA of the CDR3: TGTGCCAGCAGCGAGGCGGGGAATAATGAAAAACTGTTTTTT.

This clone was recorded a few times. The CDR3 DNA reads as TGTGCCAGCAGCTTGTTAAGCTCTGGAAACACCATATATTTT. Its protein is CASSLLSSGNTIYF. This sequence joins TRBV5-6 and TRBJ1-3; no reliable D call. Germline loops: CDR1 SGHDT, CDR2 YYEEEE. V was clipped by 1 base and J by 0 bases, with 5 bases between them. CDR3 length: 14 residues.

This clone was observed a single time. CDR3 residues: CATSREGAYGSPLHF. CDR3 DNA: TGTGCCACCAGCAGAGAGGGGGCGTACGGTTCACCCCTCCACTTT. V and J are TRBV15 and TRBJ1-6; weak D call: TRBD1 (6 bases). Trimming left V 0 bases short and J 9 bases short, with 12 bases between. CDR1 LNHNV and CDR2 YYDKDF come from the germline V gene (reference sequence). This CDR3 has 15 amino acids. The full variable domain, rest sourced from reference TRBV15 and TRBJ1-6, is DAMVIQNPRYQVTQFGKPVTLSCSQTLNHNVMYWYQQKSSQAPKLLFHYYDKDFNNEADTPDNFQSRRPNTSFCFLDIRSPGLGDTAMYLCATSREGAYGSPLHFGNGTRLTVT.

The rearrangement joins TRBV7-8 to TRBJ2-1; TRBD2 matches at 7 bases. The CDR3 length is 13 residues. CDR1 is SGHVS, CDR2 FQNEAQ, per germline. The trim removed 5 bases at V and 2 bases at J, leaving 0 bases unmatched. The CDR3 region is CASSSGTYNEQFF. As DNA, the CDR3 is TGTGCCAGCAGCAGCGGGACCTACAATGAGCAGTTCTTC.

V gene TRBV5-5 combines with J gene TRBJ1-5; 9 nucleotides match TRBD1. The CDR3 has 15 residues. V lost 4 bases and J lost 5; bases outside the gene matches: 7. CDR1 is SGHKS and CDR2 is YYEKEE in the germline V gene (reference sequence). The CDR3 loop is CASSREGQGYQPQHF. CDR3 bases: TGTGCCAGCAGCAGGGAGGGACAGGGATATCAGCCCCAGCATTTT.

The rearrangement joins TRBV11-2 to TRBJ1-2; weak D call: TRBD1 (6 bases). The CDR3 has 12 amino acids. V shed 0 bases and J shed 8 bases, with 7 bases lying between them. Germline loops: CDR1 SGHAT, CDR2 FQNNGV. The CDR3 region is CASSLEGAGYTF. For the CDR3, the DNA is TGTGCCAGCAGCTTAGAGGGGGCGGGCTACACCTTC. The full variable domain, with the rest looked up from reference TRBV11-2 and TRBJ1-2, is EAGVAQSPRYKIIEKRQSVAFWCNPISGHATLYWYQQILGQGPKLLIQFQNNGVVDDSQLPKDRFSAERLKGVDSTLKIQPAKLEDSAVYLCASSLEGAGYTFGSGTRLTVV.

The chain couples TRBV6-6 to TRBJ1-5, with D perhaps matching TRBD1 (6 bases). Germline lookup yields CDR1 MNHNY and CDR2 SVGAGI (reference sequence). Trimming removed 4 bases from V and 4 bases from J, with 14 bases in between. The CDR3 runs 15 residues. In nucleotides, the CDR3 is TGTGCCAGCAGTTTAACCACAGGGATGAATCAGCCCCAGCATTTT. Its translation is CASSLTTGMNQPQHF.

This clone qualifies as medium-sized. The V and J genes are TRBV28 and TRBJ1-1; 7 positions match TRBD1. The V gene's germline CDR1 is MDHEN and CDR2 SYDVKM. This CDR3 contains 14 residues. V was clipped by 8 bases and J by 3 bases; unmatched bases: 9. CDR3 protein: CASYPGGLHTEAFF. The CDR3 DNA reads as TGTGCCAGCTACCCAGGGGGTCTTCACACTGAAGCTTTCTTT.

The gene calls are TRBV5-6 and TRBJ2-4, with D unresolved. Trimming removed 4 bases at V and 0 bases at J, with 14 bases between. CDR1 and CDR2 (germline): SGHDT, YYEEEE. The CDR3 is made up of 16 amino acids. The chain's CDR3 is CASSARMNLAKNIQYF. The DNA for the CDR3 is TGTGCCAGCAGCGCCCGAATGAACCTAGCCAAAAACATTCAGTACTTC.